The following is a T cell receptor beta chain sequence with its context. Its antigen is not identified. This sample was taken from a study of T-cell memory formation after mild COVID-19. General study results and limits: Some clones that responded were present in memory (sampled pre-infection), which suggests cross-reactive memory joined.

5'RACE with constant-segment primers built TCRalpha and TCRbeta cDNA libraries with UMIs. TCRdb redid the calling of the 5' RACE reads with MiXCR, one entry per CDR3 protein. The sample consists of around 250,000 distinct CDR3 sequences, about a sixth of them appearing once. The material sequenced was PBMCs or a T cell subset sorted from them (not recorded which). The clonotype was recovered from a man between 18 and 29 years old who had mild COVID-19 (a few samples of this study predate the infection). Cell type and time point are not known.

The CDR3 DNA reads TGTGCCAGCAGCCAAGGGGACGGTCAAGAGACCCAGTACTTC. This translates into CASSQGDGQETQYF. V and J are TRBV3-1 and TRBJ2-5; TRBD1 or TRBD2 may be the D gene (5 bases each). There are 14 residues in the CDR3. CDR1 and CDR2 (germline): LGHDT, YNNKEL (reference sequence). Trimming left V 1 base short and J 2 bases short, with 8 bases between.